The T cell receptor beta chain described here comes from a study of blood T cell repertoires in COVID-19. The repertoire was sequenced with immunoSEQ multiplex PCR; TCRdb's copy has only in-frame clones and lacks some. The profile shows over 150,000 clones, over 75% of them singletons. This receptor was identified in a man between 45 and 60 years old with COVID-19, enrolled during active disease. Sequenced: peripheral blood.

CDR3 sequence reads: CASGLAQGQGISGANVLTF. The CDR3 DNA follows: TGTGCTAGTGGTTTGGCCCAGGGACAGGGAATCTCTGGGGCCAACGTCCTGACTTTC. This rearrangement joins TRBV12-5 to TRBJ2-6; 9 bases align to TRBD1. The CDR3 length is 19 residues. CDR1 LGHNT and CDR2 FRNRAP come from the germline V gene. V dropped 1 base and J dropped 0; count of bases not matched to a gene: 7.